This T cell receptor (beta chain) was recorded in a study of shared clonotypes between healthy human individuals. Study background: The plates for each donor numbered three CD4 naive, three CD4 memory, two CD8 naive and one CD8 memory. Study outcomes and limitations: Depth was large, yet rarefaction showed that sorted-subset sequencing was incomplete. Clonotype sharing among donors likely depends on sequencing depth.

The ends were cut back, 4 bases at V and 8 bases at J, with 16 bases in the middle. Germline CDR1 reads SGHRS; CDR2 reads YFSETQ. The CDR3 sequence is 14 residues long. The DNA input per sorted-subset replicate PCR was 200 to 250 ng, corresponding to tens of thousands of T cell genomes. Here immunoSEQ multiplex PCR was the method, and the copy in TCRdb shows in-frame clones only, minus some. The sample includes 1.4 million or so clones, 98% of them seen just once. About this clone: Its antigen remains unidentified.

Input material: naive CD4+ T cells sorted from blood. Subset described: CD45RA+ positively selected. The chain has TRBV5-1 and TRBJ1-3; D not certain. This sequence originates from a man younger than 45 in good health. CDR3 loop: CASSREGGGYTIYF. The CDR3 DNA follows: TGCGCCAGCAGCAGGGAGGGAGGTGGTTACACCATATATTTT.